These 28 T cell receptor beta chains share one sample of origin, sequenced in a study of blood T cells in healthy people across ages. Together with a sample-barcoded 5' primer, a J-beta primer mix was included in a second PCR lasting about 7 to 11 cycles. TCRdb processed the 5' RACE reads anew with MiXCR; each CDR3 protein has one entry. The table lists about 1.8 million distinct CDR3 sequences, roughly 49% of them singletons. Sequencing input: blood. These receptor sequences come from a woman between 40 and 50 years old in good health.

CDR3 sequence reads: CATSSQSGERYNEQFF. The CDR3 nucleotides read TGTGCCACCAGTTCTCAGAGCGGGGAACGGTACAATGAGCAGTTCTTC. The chain carries TRBV15 and TRBJ2-1; 7 bases line up with TRBD2. This CDR3 spans 16 amino acids. Looked up from germline, CDR1 is LNHNV and CDR2 is YYDKDF (reference sequence). V shed 6 bases, J shed 4 bases, and the junction held 12 bases outside the gene matches.

This chain uses TRBV3-1 with TRBJ1-1; D might be TRBD1 (6 bases). Per the germline V gene, CDR1 is LGHDT and CDR2 is YNNKEL (reference sequence). The V end was cut by 3 bases, the J end by 7 bases, with 9 bases between. The CDR3 length is 12 residues. The CDR3 here is CASSHPRGEAFF. The CDR3 DNA is TGTGCCAGCAGCCATCCCAGGGGTGAAGCTTTCTTT.

In this sample, this clonotype turned up a few times. The chain couples TRBV2 to TRBJ2-5, with TRBD1 matching over 11 bases. The germline gives CDR1 SNHLY, CDR2 FYNNEI. The length of the CDR3 is 14 residues. With V trimmed by 3 bases and J by 8 bases, 5 bases remained unmatched. CDR3 in DNA: TGTGCCAGCAGTGATGGACAGGGGGCGCAAACCCAGTACTTC. It specifies CASSDGQGAQTQYF.

The count of this clonotype is one. The rearrangement links TRBV5-1 to TRBJ1-1; no definite D call. There are 14 residues in the CDR3. Germline loops: CDR1 SGHRS, CDR2 YFSETQ. V was cut by 3 bases and J by 0 bases, with 9 bases left in between. The DNA for the CDR3 is TGCGCCAGCAGCTGGGCGGACGTGAACACTGAAGCTTTCTTT. Translated: CASSWADVNTEAFF.

DNA for the CDR3: TGTGCCATCAGTGCCGGCGGGACTGAGGATCAGCCCCAGCATTTT. Translation: CAISAGGTEDQPQHF. V and J are TRBV10-3 and TRBJ1-5, with D perhaps matching TRBD1 (5 bases). The length of the CDR3 is 15 residues. The V and J ends lost 4 bases and 5 bases respectively, with 15 bases between them. Germline V gene data show CDR1 as ENHRY and CDR2 as SYGVKD.

For the CDR3, the DNA is TGTGCCAGCAGTTACGTGACAGGAGGGGTTCGTGAGACCCAGTACTTC. Encoded protein: CASSYVTGGVRETQYF. This sequence joins TRBV6-5 and TRBJ2-4; D could derive from TRBD1 or TRBD2 (6 bases each). The J call may be incorrect, as the DNA end agrees better with TRBJ2-5. The CDR3 is 16 residues long. Germline V CDR1 and CDR2: MNHEY, SVGAGI.

V usage is TRBV7-2 and J usage is TRBJ1-2, with 7 bases aligning to TRBD1. CDR1 and CDR2 (germline): SGHTA, FQGNSA. The CDR3 is made up of 15 amino acids. The V gene end was trimmed by 4 bases and the J gene end by 2 bases; junction bases not matched to a gene: 7. CDR3 nucleotide sequence: TGTGCCAGCAGCTACTATCGGACAGGCAACTATGGCTACACCTTC. Protein: CASSYYRTGNYGYTF.

The V gene is TRBV28, the J gene TRBJ2-7; 10 bases are shared with TRBD1. V dropped 10 bases and J dropped 6; count of bases not matched to a gene: 12. Germline V gene data show CDR1 as MDHEN and CDR2 as SYDVKM. CDR3 size: 14 residues. The CDR3 here is CAITTGTGVLEQYF. The CDR3 coding sequence is TGTGCCATTACTACCGGGACAGGGGTGCTCGAGCAGTACTTC.

The rearrangement links TRBV29-1 to TRBJ1-2, with D hard to call. This CDR3 spans 15 amino acids. The V end lost 4 bases, the J end lost 4 bases, and 19 bases lay between the germline ends. The germline gives CDR1 SQVTM, CDR2 ANQGSEA. The CDR3, as DNA: TGCAGCGTTGCGGGCCCCGGAGGGAGTTCCTATGGCTACACCTTC. Amino acid sequence: CSVAGPGGSSYGYTF. The complete variable domain, with remaining parts taken from reference TRBV29-1 and TRBJ1-2, reads SAVISQKPSRDICQRGTSLTIQCQVDSQVTMMFWYRQQPGQSLTLIATANQGSEATYESGFVIDKFPISRPNLTFSTLTVSNMSPEDSSIYLCSVAGPGGSSYGYTFGSGTRLTVV.

The V gene is TRBV25-1, the J gene TRBJ2-7; perhaps D is TRBD1 or TRBD2 (6 bases each). V was pared by 3 bases and J by 3 bases, with 15 bases between. The CDR3 loop spans 15 amino acids. Germline V gives CDR1 MGHDK, CDR2 SYGVNS. CDR3 region: CASSDPHGGSYEQYF. DNA for the CDR3: TGTGCCAGCAGTGATCCCCACGGGGGCAGCTACGAGCAGTACTTC.

The V gene is TRBV20-1, the J gene TRBJ2-1, with TRBD2 as a possible D gene (5 bases). Trimming shortened V by 2 bases and J by 6 bases, and 11 bases separated the two germline ends. The length of the CDR3 is 13 residues. The germline gives CDR1 DFQATT, CDR2 SNEGSKA (reference sequence). The chain's CDR3 is CSARLRGSNEQFF. DNA of the CDR3: TGCAGTGCTAGACTCAGAGGGTCCAATGAGCAGTTCTTC.

This clonotype showed up just once. The chain couples TRBV28 to TRBJ1-4; D remains ambiguous. The germline gives CDR1 MDHEN, CDR2 SYDVKM. The CDR3 has 12 residues. V gave up 6 bases and J gave up 9 bases, with 11 bases separating them. CDR3 coding DNA: TGTGCCAGCAGAAGGCGAGAACAAAAACTGTTTTTT. Its protein product is CASRRREQKLFF.

This clonotype showed up just a few times. V is TRBV20-1 and J is TRBJ2-7, with 7 bases matching TRBD1. In germline, CDR1 is DFQATT, CDR2 SNEGSKA (reference sequence). This CDR3 comprises 16 residues. V lost 1 base to trimming and J lost 2 bases; unmatched junction nucleotides: 11. The CDR3 DNA is TGCAGTGCTAGAGCACAGGGGCCCACTGGGACCTACGAGCAGTACTTC. Amino acids: CSARAQGPTGTYEQYF.

This sequence joins TRBV6-2 or TRBV6-3 and TRBJ2-5, with no clear D. The J call is doubtful: the DNA matches TRBJ2-4 better. From germline, CDR1 is MNHEY and CDR2 SVGEGT. The CDR3 extends over 14 amino acids. In nucleotides, the CDR3 is TGTGCCAGCAGAAATGACTTGGGCTCGGACATTCAGTACTTC. Translation gives CASRNDLGSDIQYF.

This clonotype showed up many times. The gene calls are TRBV6-6 and TRBJ2-3, with no clear D. Germline V gene lookup returns CDR1 MNHNY and CDR2 SVGAGI (reference sequence). This CDR3 has 14 amino acids. V lost 6 bases and J lost 1, with 11 bases in between. This chain's CDR3 is CASSYLGRTDTQYF. The CDR3 DNA reads as TGTGCCAGCAGCTATTTAGGCCGCACAGATACGCAGTATTTT.

This chain joins TRBV6-5 and TRBJ2-7; 9 bases line up with TRBD1. The trim removed 8 bases at V and 5 bases at J, leaving 13 bases unmatched. The CDR3 spans 15 residues. Germline CDR1 and CDR2: MNHEY and SVGAGI. The CDR3 DNA is TGTGCCAGCTGGGGAATGGGGACAGGGTTGAACGAGCAGTACTTC. Protein: CASWGMGTGLNEQYF.

V gene TRBV14 combines with J gene TRBJ2-1; 7 nucleotides match TRBD2. V gave up 2 bases and J gave up 7 bases; unmatched junction bases: 11. This CDR3 is 16 amino acids long. The germline V gene has CDR1 SGHDN and CDR2 FVKESK. The CDR3 DNA follows: TGTGCCAGCAGCCAAAGTGGGGGGGTAGGGTCGAATGAGCAGTTCTTC. It translates to CASSQSGGVGSNEQFF.

The V and J genes are TRBV9 and TRBJ1-6, with unresolved D. CDR1 is SGDLS and CDR2 is YYNGEE in the germline V gene. This CDR3 has 13 amino acids. Between the trimmed V and J ends, which lost 0 bases and 9 bases, there was a span of 7 bases. DNA of the CDR3: TGTGCCAGCAGCGTAGAGGGTATTTCACCCCTCCACTTT. Amino acids: CASSVEGISPLHF.

V gene TRBV21-1 combines with J gene TRBJ2-1; the DNA was not used to check the table's D call, TRBD2. TRBV21-1 is an annotated pseudogene. The CDR3 sequence is 15 residues long. This chain's CDR3 is CALTAGGGVGNEQFF. The DNA of the CDR3 is TGTGCCCTCACCGCGGGGGGGGGTGTTGGCAATGAGCAGTTCTTC.

The V call is TRBV27, the J call TRBJ2-4; D tentatively fits TRBD1 or TRBD2 (5 bases each). The J call is uncertain, as TRBJ2-7 better fits the DNA end. The CDR3 runs 15 residues. Germline CDR1 MNHEY, CDR2 SMNVEV (reference sequence). This CDR3 is CASSLGRVSGYEQYF. CDR3 bases: TGTGCCAGCAGTTTGGGACGCGTCTCAGGGTACGAGCAGTACTTC.

In this sample, this clonotype turned up a few times. The V call is TRBV27, the J call TRBJ2-5; D ambiguous. Germline CDR1 reads MNHEY; CDR2 reads SMNVEV (reference sequence). CDR3 length equals 14 residues. V gave up 6 bases and J gave up 1 base, with 12 bases separating them. The CDR3 DNA reads TGTGCCAGCAGGTCAACCGCCCGCCAAGAGACCCAGTACTTC. This codes for CASRSTARQETQYF.

This clonotype was observed a handful of times. V usage is TRBV7-2 and J usage is TRBJ2-3, with 10 bases aligning to TRBD2. CDR3 length: 15 amino acids. Germline values: CDR1 SGHTA, CDR2 FQGNSA. Unmatched junction bases numbered 7, after V lost 1 base and J lost 9 bases. Here the CDR3 DNA reads TGTGCCAGCAGCTTAGAAGCGGGGGGGCTACCGACGCAGTATTTT. Protein: CASSLEAGGLPTQYF. The complete variable domain, with remaining parts taken from reference TRBV7-2 and TRBJ2-3, reads GAGVSQSPSNKVTEKGKDVELRCDPISGHTALYWYRQSLGQGLEFLIYFQGNSAPDKSGLPSDRFSAERTGGSVSTLTIQRTQQEDSAVYLCASSLEAGGLPTQYFGPGTRLTVL.

A few counts support this clonotype. The V gene is TRBV6-6, the J gene TRBJ2-4; 11 bases line up with TRBD1. Germline V gene lookup returns CDR1 MNHNY and CDR2 SVGAGI (reference sequence). The CDR3 has 11 residues. The V gene end was trimmed by 8 bases and the J gene end by 9 bases; junction bases not matched to a gene: 0. The CDR3 bases are TGTGCCAGCGGGACAGGGGGCATTCAGTACTTC. Encoded protein: CASGTGGIQYF.

V gene TRBV7-3 combines with J gene TRBJ1-5; perhaps TRBD1 as D (6 bases). Trimming left V 4 bases short and J 9 bases short, with 13 bases between. Germline V CDR1 and CDR2: SGHTA, FQGTGA. The CDR3 covers 13 residues. The CDR3 region is CASSSEGGAPQHF. The CDR3 coding sequence is TGTGCCAGCAGCTCAGAGGGGGGTGCGCCCCAGCATTTT. Together with reference TRBV7-3 and TRBJ1-5, the CDR3 gives the full variable domain: GAGVSQTPSNKVTEKGKYVELRCDPISGHTALYWYRQSLGQGPEFLIYFQGTGAADDSGLPNDRFFAVRPEGSVSTLKIQRTERGDSAVYLCASSSEGGAPQHFGDGTRLSIL.

The chain carries TRBV13 and TRBJ2-7; the match to TRBD1 covers 10 bases. Germline V CDR1 and CDR2: PRHDT, FYEKMQ (reference sequence). The CDR3 consists of 16 residues. J was trimmed by 0 bases and V by 0 bases; bases with no gene match: 2. Here the CDR3 DNA reads TGTGCCAGCAGCTTAGGGGGACAGGGGCCCTCCTACGAGCAGTACTTC. It is translated as CASSLGGQGPSYEQYF.

This clonotype was counted a single time. An end of the junction differs from the germline gene, which may be a read error. The chain couples TRBV6-2 or TRBV6-3 to TRBJ2-5; 7 nucleotides match TRBD1. With the DNA end fitting TRBJ2-4 better, the J assignment may be wrong. Germline V gene sequence: CDR1 MNHEY, CDR2 SVGEGT. The CDR3 spans 18 residues. The CDR3 DNA follows: TGTCCCAGCAGACCCGACAGGGAACCTCTTGAGGGCAAAAACATTCAGTACTTC. Translated, it gives CPSRPDREPLEGKNIQYF.

The CDR3 region is CASRSRVLRRNEQFF. Here the CDR3 DNA reads TGTGCCAGCAGATCCCGGGTCTTGAGACGCAATGAGCAGTTCTTC. This sequence joins TRBV6-5 and TRBJ2-1; D not certain. Trimming removed 6 bases at V and 6 bases at J, with 18 bases between. Germline assignment: CDR1 MNHEY and CDR2 SVGAGI. The CDR3 runs to 15 residues.

The genes are TRBV2 and TRBJ2-1; D perhaps matches TRBD2 (6 bases). CDR1 is SNHLY, CDR2 FYNNEI, per germline. The CDR3 covers 11 residues. Trimming shortened V by 7 bases and J by 6 bases, and 7 bases separated the two germline ends. The CDR3 sequence is CASMGGNEQFF. For the CDR3, the DNA is TGTGCCAGCATGGGGGGCAATGAGCAGTTCTTC.